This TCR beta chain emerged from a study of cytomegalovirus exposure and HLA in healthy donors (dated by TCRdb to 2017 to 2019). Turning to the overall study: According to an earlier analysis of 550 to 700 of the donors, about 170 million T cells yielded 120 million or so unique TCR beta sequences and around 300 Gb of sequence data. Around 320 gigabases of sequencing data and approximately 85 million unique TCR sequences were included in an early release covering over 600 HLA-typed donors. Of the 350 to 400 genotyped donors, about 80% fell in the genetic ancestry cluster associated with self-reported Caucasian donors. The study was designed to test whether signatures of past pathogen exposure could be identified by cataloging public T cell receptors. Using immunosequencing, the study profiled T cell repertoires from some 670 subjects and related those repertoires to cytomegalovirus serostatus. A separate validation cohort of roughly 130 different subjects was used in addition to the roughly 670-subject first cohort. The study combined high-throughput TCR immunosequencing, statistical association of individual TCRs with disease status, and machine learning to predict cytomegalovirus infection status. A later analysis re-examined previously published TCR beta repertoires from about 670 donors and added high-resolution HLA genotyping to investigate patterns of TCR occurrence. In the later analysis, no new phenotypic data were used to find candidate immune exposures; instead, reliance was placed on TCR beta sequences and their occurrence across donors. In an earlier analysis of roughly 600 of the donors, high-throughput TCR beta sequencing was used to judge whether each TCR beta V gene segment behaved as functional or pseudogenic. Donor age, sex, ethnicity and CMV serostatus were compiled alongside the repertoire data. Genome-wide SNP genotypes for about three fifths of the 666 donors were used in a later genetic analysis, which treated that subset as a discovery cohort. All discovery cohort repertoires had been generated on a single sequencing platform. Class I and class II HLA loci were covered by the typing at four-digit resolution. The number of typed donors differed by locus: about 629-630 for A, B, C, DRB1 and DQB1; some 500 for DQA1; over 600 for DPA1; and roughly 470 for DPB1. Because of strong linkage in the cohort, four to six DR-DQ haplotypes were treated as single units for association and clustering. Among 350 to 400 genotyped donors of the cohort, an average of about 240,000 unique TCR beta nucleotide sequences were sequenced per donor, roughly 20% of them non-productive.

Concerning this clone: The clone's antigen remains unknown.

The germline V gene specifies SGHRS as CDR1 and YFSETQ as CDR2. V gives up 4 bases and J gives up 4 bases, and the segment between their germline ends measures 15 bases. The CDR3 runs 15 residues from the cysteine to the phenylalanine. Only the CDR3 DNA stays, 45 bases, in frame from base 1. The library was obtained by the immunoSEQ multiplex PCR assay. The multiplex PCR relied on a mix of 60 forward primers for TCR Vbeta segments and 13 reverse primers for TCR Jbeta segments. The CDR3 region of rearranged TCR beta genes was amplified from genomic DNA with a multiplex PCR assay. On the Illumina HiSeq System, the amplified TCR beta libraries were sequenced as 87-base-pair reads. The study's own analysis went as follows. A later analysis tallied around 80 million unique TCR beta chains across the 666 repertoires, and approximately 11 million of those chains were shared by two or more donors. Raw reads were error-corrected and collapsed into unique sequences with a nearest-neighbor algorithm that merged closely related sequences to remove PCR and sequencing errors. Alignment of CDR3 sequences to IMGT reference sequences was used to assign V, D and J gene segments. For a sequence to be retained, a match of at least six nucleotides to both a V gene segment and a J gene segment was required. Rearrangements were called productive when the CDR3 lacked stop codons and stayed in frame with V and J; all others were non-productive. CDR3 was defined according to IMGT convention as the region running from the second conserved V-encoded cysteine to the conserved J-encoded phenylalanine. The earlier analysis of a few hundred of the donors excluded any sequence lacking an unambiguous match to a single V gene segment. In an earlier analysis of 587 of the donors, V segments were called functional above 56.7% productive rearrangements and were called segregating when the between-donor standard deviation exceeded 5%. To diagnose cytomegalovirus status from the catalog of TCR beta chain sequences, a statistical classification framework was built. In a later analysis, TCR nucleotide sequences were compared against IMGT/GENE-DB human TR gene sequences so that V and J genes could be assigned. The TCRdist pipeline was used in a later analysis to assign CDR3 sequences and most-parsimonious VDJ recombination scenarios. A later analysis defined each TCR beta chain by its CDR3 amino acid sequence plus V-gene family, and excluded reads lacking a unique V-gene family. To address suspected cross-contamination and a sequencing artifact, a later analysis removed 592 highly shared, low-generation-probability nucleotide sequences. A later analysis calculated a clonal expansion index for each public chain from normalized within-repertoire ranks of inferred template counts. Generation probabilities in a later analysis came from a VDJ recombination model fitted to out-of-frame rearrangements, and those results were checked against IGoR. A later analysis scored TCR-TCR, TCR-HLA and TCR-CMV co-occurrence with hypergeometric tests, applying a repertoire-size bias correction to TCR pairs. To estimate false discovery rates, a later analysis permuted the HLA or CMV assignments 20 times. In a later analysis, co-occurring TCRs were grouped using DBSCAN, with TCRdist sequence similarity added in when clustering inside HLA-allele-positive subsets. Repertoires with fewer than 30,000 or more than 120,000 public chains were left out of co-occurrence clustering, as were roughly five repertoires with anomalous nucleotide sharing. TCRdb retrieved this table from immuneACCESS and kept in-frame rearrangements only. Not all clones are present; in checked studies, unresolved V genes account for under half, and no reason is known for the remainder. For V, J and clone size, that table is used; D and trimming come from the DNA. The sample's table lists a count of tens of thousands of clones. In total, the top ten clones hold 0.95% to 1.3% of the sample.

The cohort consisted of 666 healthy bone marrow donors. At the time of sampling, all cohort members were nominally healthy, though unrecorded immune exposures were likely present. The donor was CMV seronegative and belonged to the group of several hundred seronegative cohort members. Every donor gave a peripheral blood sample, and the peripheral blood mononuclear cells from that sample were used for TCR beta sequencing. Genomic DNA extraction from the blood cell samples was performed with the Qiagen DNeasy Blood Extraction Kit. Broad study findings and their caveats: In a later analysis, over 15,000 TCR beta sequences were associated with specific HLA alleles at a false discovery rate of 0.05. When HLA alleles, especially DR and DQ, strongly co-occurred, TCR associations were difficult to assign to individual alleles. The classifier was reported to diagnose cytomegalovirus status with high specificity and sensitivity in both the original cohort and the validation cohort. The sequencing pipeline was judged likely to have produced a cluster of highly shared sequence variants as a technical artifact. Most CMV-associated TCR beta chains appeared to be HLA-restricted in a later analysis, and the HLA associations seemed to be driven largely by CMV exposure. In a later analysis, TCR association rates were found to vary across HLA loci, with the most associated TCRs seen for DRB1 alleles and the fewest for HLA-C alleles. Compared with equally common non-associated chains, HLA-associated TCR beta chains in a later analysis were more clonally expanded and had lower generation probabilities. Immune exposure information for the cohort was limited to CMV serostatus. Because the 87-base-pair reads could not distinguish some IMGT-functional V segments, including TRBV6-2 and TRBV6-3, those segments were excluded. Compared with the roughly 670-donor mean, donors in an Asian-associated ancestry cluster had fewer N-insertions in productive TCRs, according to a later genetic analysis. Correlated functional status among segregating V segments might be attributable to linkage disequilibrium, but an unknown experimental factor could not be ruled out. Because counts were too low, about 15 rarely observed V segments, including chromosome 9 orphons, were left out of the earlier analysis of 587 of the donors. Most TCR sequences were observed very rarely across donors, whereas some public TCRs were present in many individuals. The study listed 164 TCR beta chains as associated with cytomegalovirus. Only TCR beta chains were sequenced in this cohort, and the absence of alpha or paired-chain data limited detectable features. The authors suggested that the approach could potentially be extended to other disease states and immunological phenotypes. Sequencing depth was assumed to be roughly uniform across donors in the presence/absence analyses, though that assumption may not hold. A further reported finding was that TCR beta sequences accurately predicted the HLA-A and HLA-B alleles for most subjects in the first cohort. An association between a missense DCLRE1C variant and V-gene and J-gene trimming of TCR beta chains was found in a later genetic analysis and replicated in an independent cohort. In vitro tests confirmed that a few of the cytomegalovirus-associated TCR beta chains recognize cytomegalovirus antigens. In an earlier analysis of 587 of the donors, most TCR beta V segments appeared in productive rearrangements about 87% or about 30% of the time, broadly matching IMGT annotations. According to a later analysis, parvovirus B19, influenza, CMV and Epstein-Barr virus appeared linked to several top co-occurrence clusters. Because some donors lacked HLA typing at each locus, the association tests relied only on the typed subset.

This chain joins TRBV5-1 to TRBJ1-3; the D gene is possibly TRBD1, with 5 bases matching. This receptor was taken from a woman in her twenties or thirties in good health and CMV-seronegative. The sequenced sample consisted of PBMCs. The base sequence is TGCGCCAGCAGCCCGAGGACACCGGCCGGAAACACCATATATTTT. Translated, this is CASSPRTPAGNTIYF.